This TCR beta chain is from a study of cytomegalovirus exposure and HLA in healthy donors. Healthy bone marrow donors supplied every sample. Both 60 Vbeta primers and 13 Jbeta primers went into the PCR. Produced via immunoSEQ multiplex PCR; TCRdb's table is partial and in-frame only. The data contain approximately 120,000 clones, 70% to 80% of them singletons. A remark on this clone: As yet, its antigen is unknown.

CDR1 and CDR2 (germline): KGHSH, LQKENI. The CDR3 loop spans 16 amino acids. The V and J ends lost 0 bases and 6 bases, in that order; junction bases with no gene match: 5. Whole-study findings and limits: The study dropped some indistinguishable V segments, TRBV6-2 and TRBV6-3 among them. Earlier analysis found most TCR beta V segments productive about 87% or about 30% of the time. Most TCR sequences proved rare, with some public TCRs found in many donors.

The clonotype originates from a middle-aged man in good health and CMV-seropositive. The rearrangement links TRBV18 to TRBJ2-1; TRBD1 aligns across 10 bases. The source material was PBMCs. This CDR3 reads CASSPPAGQGFNEQFF. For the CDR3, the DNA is TGTGCCAGCTCACCACCGGCGGGACAGGGGTTCAATGAGCAGTTCTTC.